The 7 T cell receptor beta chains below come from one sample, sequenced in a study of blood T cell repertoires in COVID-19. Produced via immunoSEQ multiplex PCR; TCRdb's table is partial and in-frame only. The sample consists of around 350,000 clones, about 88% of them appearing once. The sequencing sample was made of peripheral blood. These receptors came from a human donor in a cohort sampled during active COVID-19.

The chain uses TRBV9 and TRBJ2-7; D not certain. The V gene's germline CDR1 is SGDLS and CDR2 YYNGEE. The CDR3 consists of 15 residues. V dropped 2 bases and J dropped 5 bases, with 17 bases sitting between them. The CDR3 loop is CASSVRPGGVDEQYF. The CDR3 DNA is TGTGCCAGCAGCGTCCGACCGGGTGGTGTGGACGAGCAGTACTTC.

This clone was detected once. CDR3 in DNA: TGTGCCAGCAGCTTGGTTCGGGGTGCAGATACGCAGTATTTT. This sequence encodes CASSLVRGADTQYF. The V and J genes are TRBV5-4 and TRBJ2-3; D is perhaps TRBD2 (5 bases). Per the germline V gene, CDR1 is SGHNT and CDR2 is YYREEE (reference sequence). Trimming took 0 bases from V and 4 from J, leaving 9 bases between them. The CDR3 sequence is 14 residues long.

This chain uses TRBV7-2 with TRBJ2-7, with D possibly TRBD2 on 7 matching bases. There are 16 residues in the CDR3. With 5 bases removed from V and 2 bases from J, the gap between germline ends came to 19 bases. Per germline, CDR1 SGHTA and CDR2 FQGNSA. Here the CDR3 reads CASSRGGGTATYEQYF. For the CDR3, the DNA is TGTGCCAGCAGCCGGGGCGGGGGCACTGCCACCTACGAGCAGTACTTC.

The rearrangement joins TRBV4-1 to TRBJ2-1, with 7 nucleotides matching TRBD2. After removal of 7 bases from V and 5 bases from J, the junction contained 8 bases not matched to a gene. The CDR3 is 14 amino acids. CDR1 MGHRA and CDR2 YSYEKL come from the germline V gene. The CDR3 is CASMKERGNNEQFF. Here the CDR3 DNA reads TGCGCCAGCATGAAGGAGCGGGGAAACAATGAGCAGTTCTTC.

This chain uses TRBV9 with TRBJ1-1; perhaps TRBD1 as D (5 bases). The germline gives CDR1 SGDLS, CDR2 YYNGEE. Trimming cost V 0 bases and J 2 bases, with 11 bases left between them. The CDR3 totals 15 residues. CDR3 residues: CASSVAPTVNTEAFF. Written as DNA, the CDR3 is TGTGCCAGCAGCGTAGCCCCGACAGTTAACACTGAAGCTTTCTTT.

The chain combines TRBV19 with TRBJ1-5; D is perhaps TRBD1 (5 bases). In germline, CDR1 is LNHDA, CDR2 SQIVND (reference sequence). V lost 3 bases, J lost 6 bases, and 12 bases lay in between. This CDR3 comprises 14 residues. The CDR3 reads CASSIFREGQPQHF. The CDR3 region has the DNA TGTGCCAGTAGTATTTTCAGGGAAGGTCAGCCCCAGCATTTT.

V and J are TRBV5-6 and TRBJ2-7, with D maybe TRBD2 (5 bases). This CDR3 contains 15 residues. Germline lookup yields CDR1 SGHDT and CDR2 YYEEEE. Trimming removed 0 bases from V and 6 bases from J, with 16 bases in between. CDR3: CASSLVSGVALEQYF. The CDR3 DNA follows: TGTGCCAGCAGCTTGGTCTCCGGGGTGGCCCTCGAGCAGTACTTC.